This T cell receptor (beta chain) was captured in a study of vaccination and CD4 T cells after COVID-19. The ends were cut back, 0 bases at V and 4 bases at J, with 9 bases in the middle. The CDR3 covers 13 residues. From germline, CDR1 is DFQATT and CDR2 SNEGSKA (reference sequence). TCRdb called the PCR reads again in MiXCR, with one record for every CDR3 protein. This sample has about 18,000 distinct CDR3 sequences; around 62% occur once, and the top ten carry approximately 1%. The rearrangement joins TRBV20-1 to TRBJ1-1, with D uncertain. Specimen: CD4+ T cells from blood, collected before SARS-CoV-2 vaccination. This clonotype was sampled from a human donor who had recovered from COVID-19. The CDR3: CSARDFRSTEAFF. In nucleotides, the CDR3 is TGCAGTGCTAGAGATTTTCGCAGCACTGAAGCTTTCTTT.